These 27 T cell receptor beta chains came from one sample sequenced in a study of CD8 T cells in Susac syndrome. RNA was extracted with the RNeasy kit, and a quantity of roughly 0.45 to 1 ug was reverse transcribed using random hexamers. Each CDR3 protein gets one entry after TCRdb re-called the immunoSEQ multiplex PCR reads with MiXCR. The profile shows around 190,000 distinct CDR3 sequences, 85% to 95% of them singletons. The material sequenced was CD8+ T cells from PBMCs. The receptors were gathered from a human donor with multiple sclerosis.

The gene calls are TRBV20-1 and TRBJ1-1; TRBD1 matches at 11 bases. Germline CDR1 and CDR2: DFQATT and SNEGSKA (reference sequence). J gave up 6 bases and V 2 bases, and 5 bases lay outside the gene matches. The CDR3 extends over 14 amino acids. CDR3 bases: TGCAGTGCTAGAAAGGACAGGGGGCAACCTGAAGCTTTCTTT. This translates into CSARKDRGQPEAFF.

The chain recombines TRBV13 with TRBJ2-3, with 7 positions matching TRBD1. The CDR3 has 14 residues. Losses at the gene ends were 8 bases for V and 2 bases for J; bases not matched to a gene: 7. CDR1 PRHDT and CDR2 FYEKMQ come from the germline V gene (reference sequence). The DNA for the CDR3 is TGTGCCAGCGCAGGGGGACCCTTCACAGATACGCAGTATTTT. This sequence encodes CASAGGPFTDTQYF.

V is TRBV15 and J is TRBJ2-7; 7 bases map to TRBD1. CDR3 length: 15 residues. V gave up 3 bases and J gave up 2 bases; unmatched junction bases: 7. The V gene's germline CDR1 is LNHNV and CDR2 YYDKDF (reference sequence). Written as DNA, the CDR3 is TGTGCCACCAGCAGTCGACAGGGTAAGGCCTACGAGCAGTACTTC. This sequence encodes CATSSRQGKAYEQYF.

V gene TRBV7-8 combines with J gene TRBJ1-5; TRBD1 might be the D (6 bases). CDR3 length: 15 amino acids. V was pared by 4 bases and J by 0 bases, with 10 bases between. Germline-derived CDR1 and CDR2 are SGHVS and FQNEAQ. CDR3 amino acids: CASSWTVYSNQPQHF. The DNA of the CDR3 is TGTGCCAGCAGCTGGACAGTATATAGCAATCAGCCCCAGCATTTT.

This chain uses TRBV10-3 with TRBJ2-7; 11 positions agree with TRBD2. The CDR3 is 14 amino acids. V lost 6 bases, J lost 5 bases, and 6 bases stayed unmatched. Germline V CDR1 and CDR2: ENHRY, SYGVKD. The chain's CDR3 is CAIRISGRAHEQYF. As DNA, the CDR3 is TGTGCCATCAGAATTAGCGGGAGGGCCCACGAGCAGTACTTC.

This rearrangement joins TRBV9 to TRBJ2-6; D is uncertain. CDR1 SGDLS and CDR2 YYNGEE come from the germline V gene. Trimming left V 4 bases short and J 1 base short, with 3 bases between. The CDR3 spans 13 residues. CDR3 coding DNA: TGTGCCAGCAGCACTTCTGGGGCCAACGTCCTGACTTTC. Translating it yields CASSTSGANVLTF.

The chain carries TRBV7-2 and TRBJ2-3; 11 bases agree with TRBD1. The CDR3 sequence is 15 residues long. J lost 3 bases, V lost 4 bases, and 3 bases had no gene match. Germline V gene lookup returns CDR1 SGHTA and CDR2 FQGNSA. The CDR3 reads CASSWGQGVTDTQYF. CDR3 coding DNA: TGTGCCAGCAGCTGGGGACAGGGGGTGACAGATACGCAGTATTTT.

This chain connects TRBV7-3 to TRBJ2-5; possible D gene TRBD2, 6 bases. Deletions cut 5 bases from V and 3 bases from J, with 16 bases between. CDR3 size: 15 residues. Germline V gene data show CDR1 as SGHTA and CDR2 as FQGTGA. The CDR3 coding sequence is TGTGCCAGCAGCCCTACCCGGGAGCCGAAAGAGACCCAGTACTTC. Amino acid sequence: CASSPTREPKETQYF.

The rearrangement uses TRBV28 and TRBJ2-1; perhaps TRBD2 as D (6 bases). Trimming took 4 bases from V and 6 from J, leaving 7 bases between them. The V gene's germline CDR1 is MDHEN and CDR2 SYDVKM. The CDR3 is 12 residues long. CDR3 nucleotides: TGTGCCAGCAGTTCCGGGGGCAATGAGCAGTTCTTC. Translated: CASSSGGNEQFF.

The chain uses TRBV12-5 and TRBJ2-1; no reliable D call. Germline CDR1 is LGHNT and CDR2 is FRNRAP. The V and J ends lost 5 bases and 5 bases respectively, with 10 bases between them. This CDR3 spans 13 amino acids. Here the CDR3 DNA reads TGTGCTAGTGGTCCGGACGTAAACAATGAGCAGTTCTTC. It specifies CASGPDVNNEQFF.

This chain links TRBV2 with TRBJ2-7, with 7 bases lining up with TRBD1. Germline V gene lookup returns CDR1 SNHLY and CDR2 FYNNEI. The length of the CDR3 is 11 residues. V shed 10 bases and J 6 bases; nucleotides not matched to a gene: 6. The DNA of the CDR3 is TGTGCCAAGGACAGGACGGGCGAGCAGTACTTC. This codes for CAKDRTGEQYF.

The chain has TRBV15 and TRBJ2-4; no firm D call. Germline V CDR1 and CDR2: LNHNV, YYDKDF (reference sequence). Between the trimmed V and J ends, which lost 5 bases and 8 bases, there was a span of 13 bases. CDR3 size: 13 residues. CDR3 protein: CATSYTSQDIQYF. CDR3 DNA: TGTGCCACCAGCTATACATCCCAGGACATTCAGTACTTC.

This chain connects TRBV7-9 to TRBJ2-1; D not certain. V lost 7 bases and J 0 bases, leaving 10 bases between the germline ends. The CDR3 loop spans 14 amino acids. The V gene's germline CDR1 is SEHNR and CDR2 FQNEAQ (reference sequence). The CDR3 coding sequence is TGTGCCAGCAAAGGGTCAAACTCCTACAATGAGCAGTTCTTC. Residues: CASKGSNSYNEQFF.

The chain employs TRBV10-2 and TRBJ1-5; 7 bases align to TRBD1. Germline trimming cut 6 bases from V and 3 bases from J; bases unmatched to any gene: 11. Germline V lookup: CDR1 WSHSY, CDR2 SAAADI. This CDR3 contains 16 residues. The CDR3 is CASSAGYRGDNQPQHF. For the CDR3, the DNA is TGCGCCAGCAGCGCAGGTTACAGGGGAGACAATCAGCCCCAGCATTTT.

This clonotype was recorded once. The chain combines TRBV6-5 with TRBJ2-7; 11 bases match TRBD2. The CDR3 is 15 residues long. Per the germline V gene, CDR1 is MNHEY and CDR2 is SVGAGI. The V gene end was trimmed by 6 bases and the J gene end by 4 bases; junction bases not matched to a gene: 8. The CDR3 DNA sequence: TGTGCCAGCAGACTTACTAGCGGGAGTAGATACGAGCAGTACTTC. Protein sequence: CASRLTSGSRYEQYF.

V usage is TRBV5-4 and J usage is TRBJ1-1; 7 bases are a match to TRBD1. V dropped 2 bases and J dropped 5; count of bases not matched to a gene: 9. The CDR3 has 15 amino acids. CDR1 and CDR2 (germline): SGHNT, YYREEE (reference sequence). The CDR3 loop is CASSFEGQRGTEAFF. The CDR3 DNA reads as TGTGCCAGCAGCTTCGAGGGACAGCGTGGTACTGAAGCTTTCTTT.

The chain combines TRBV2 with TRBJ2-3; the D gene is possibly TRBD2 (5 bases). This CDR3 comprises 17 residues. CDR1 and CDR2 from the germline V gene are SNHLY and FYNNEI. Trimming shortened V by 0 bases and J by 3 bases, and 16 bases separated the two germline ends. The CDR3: CASSEASLAGGTDTQYF. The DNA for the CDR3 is TGTGCCAGCAGTGAAGCATCTCTAGCCGGTGGGACAGATACGCAGTATTTT.

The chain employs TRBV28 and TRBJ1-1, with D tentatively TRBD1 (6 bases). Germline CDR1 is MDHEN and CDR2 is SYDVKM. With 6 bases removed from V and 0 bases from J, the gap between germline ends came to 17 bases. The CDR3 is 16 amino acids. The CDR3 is CASRPDSGAMNTEAFF. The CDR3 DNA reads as TGTGCCAGCAGGCCAGATTCAGGGGCAATGAACACTGAAGCTTTCTTT.

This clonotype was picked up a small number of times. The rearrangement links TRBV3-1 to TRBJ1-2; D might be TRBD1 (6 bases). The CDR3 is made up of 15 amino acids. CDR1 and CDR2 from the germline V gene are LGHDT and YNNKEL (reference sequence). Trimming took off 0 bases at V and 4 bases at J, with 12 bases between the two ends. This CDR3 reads CASSQDQEQGYGYTF. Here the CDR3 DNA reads TGTGCCAGCAGCCAAGATCAGGAACAGGGCTATGGCTACACCTTC.

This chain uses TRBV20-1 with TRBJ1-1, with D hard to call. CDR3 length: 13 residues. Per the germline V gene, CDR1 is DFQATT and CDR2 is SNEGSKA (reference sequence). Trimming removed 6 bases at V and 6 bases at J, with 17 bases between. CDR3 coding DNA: TGCAGTGCCCTTATGACGCCCCCCGCTGAAGCTTTCTTT. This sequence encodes CSALMTPPAEAFF.

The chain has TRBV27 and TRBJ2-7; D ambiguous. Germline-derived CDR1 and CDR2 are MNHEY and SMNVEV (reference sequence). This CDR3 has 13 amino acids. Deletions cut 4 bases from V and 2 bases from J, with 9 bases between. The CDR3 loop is CASSWAPTYEQYF. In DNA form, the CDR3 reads TGTGCCAGCAGTTGGGCACCTACCTACGAGCAGTACTTC.

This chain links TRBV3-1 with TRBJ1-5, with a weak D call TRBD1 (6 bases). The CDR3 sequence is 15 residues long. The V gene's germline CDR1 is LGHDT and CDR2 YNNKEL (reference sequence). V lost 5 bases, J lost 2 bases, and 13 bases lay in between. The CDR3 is CASSTHRDGNQPQHF. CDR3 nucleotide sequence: TGTGCCAGCAGCACCCACAGGGACGGCAATCAGCCCCAGCATTTT.

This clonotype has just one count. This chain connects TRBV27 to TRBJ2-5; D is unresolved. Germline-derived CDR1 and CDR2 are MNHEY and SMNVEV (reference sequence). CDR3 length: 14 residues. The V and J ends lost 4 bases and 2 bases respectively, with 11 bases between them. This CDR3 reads CASSSDVRQETQYF. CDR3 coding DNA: TGTGCCAGCAGTTCGGACGTCCGGCAAGAGACCCAGTACTTC.

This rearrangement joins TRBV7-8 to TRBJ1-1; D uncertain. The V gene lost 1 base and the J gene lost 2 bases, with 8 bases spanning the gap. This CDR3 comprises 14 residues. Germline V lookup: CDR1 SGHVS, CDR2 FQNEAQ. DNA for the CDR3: TGTGCCAGCAGCTTAGGGCCGGCTAACACTGAAGCTTTCTTT. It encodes CASSLGPANTEAFF.

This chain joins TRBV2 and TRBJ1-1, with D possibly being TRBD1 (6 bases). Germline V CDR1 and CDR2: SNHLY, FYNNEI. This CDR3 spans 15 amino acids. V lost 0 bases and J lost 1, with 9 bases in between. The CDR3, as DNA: TGTGCCAGCAGTGAAGCGATAGGGGGGAACACTGAAGCTTTCTTT. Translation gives CASSEAIGGNTEAFF.

The CDR3 region has the DNA TGCGCCAGCAGCTCCGGACAGGGATGGCGAGAGACCCAGTACTTC. Protein: CASSSGQGWRETQYF. V gene TRBV5-1 combines with J gene TRBJ2-5; 8 positions match TRBD1. V lost 3 bases to trimming and J lost 4 bases; unmatched junction nucleotides: 8. This CDR3 has 15 residues. The germline V gene encodes CDR1 SGHRS and CDR2 YFSETQ.

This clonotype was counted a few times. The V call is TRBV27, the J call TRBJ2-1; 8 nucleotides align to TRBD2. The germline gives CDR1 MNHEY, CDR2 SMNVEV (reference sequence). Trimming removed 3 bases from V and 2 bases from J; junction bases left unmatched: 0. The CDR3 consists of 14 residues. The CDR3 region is CASSLRGAYNEQFF. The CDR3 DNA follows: TGTGCCAGCAGTTTGCGGGGGGCCTACAATGAGCAGTTCTTC.